The 28 T cell receptor beta chains given below trace back to one sample, sequenced in a study of CD8 T cells in Susac syndrome. After extraction with the RNeasy kit, about 0.45 to 1 ug of the RNA was reverse transcribed using random hexamers. TCRdb redid the calling of the immunoSEQ multiplex PCR reads with MiXCR, one entry per CDR3 protein. The repertoire holds approximately 160,000 distinct CDR3 sequences, with 80% to 95% as singletons. Sequencing used CD4+ T cells from PBMCs. The source is a human donor with multiple sclerosis.

The chain has TRBV20-1 and TRBJ1-5; D might be TRBD1 (5 bases). Per the germline V gene, CDR1 is DFQATT and CDR2 is SNEGSKA (reference sequence). CDR3 size: 15 residues. Trimming shortened V by 6 bases and J by 3 bases, and 18 bases separated the two germline ends. The CDR3 DNA follows: TGCAGTGCCCAGGCCCCGGGACGGGTCAATCAGCCCCAGCATTTT. This gives the protein CSAQAPGRVNQPQHF.

V usage is TRBV28 and J usage is TRBJ1-4, with D perhaps TRBD1 (6 bases). This CDR3 spans 15 amino acids. V lost 7 bases and J lost 5, with 17 bases in between. From germline, CDR1 is MDHEN and CDR2 SYDVKM. The DNA of the CDR3 is TGTGCCAGCATTGCCAATGGACAGTCCAATGAAAAACTGTTTTTT. As protein: CASIANGQSNEKLFF.

V gene TRBV27 combines with J gene TRBJ2-5, with 7 bases that match TRBD1. Losses at the gene ends were 3 bases for V and 5 bases for J; bases not matched to a gene: 3. Germline V gene sequence: CDR1 MNHEY, CDR2 SMNVEV (reference sequence). The CDR3 spans 13 residues. CDR3 sequence reads: CASSLLTGETQYF. CDR3 bases: TGTGCCAGCAGTTTGTTGACAGGGGAGACCCAGTACTTC.

The rearrangement uses TRBV20-1 and TRBJ2-2; possible D gene TRBD2, 6 bases. The germline V gene encodes CDR1 DFQATT and CDR2 SNEGSKA (reference sequence). V lost 2 bases and J lost 5, with 12 bases in between. There are 14 residues in the CDR3. In nucleotides, the CDR3 is TGCAGTGCTAGAAGGGCCGGGGGAACCGGGGAGCTGTTTTTT. Translated: CSARRAGGTGELFF.

This clonotype was seen only a few times. At one of its ends the junction is not consistent with the germline gene, which may arise from a read error. The CDR3 nucleotides read TGCGCCAGCAGCTTAACGGGAAGCTCCTACGAGCAGTATTTC. The encoded protein is CASSLTGSSYEQYF. This chain joins TRBV5-1 and TRBJ2-7, with D perhaps TRBD2 (5 bases). Per the germline V gene, CDR1 is SGHRS and CDR2 is YFSETQ. The CDR3 spans 14 residues. Variable domain in full (rest from reference TRBV5-1 and TRBJ2-7): KAGVTQTPRYLIKTRGQQVTLSCSPISGHRSVSWYQQTPGQGLQFLFEYFSETQRNKGNFPGRFSGRQFSNSRSEMNVSTLELGDSALYLCASSLTGSSYEQYFGPGTRLTVT.

The chain carries TRBV2 and TRBJ2-7; D might be TRBD2 (5 bases). The CDR3 has 15 amino acids. The V gene lost 2 bases and the J gene lost 8 bases, with 19 bases spanning the gap. CDR1 is SNHLY, CDR2 FYNNEI, per germline. The CDR3 nucleotides read TGTGCCAGCAGTGAACGGTGGTTGCGGGCTGGGCAGCAGTACTTC. This gives the protein CASSERWLRAGQQYF.

The CDR3 nucleotides are TGCGCCAGCAGCCAAGAGAAGGCTTGGGACACCGGGGAGCTGTTTTTT. It yields the protein CASSQEKAWDTGELFF. The chain joins TRBV4-1 to TRBJ2-2; unclear D gene. Germline lookup yields CDR1 MGHRA and CDR2 YSYEKL. There are 16 residues in the CDR3. V dropped 0 bases and J dropped 3 bases, with 11 bases sitting between them.

V gene TRBV6-2 or TRBV6-3 combines with J gene TRBJ2-1; no reliable D call. CDR3 length: 15 residues. Looked up from germline, CDR1 is MNHEY and CDR2 is SVGEGT. V was pared by 5 bases and J by 6 bases, with 17 bases between. The CDR3 bases are TGTGCCAGCAGTCAAACAGCGTCCCCGGGCAATGAGCAGTTCTTC. Translated, it gives CASSQTASPGNEQFF.

The V call is TRBV5-6, the J call TRBJ1-2, with D possibly TRBD1 on 6 matching bases. Germline-derived CDR1 and CDR2 are SGHDT and YYEEEE. The ends were cut back, 4 bases at V and 7 bases at J, with 20 bases in the middle. This CDR3 is 15 amino acids long. The CDR3 sequence: CASSPLLTGRGGYTF. DNA for the CDR3: TGTGCCAGCAGCCCCCTCCTCACAGGGCGGGGTGGCTACACCTTC.

The rearrangement uses TRBV5-4 and TRBJ1-6; D remains unclear. Germline CDR1 SGHNT, CDR2 YYREEE (reference sequence). V lost 2 bases and J 6 bases, leaving 9 bases between the germline ends. The CDR3 length is 14 residues. The CDR3 region is CASSLDTSNSPLHF. CDR3 sequence (DNA): TGTGCCAGCAGCTTAGACACGTCTAATTCACCCCTCCACTTT.

The V call is TRBV3-1, the J call TRBJ2-2; D tentatively fits TRBD1 or TRBD2 (5 bases each). The CDR3 is made up of 15 amino acids. CDR1 LGHDT and CDR2 YNNKEL come from the germline V gene (reference sequence). Between the trimmed V and J ends, which lost 1 base and 4 bases, there was a span of 10 bases. The CDR3 DNA reads TGTGCCAGCAGCCAAGCCGGGGCTCTCACCGGGGAGCTGTTTTTT. This codes for CASSQAGALTGELFF.

V gene TRBV7-2 combines with J gene TRBJ1-2; 8 bases map to TRBD1. Looked up from germline, CDR1 is SGHTA and CDR2 is FQGNSA. V lost 4 bases to trimming and J lost 8 bases; unmatched junction nucleotides: 9. CDR3 length: 14 amino acids. In DNA form, the CDR3 reads TGTGCCAGCAGCTACAGGGGGGGCAAAGAAGGCTACACCTTC. The encoded protein is CASSYRGGKEGYTF.

The chain links TRBV23-1 to TRBJ1-6; 7 bases line up with TRBD1. TRBV23-1 is identified as an open reading frame with a role that is uncertain. V dropped 1 base and J dropped 6; count of bases not matched to a gene: 21. The CDR3 length is 21 residues. This chain's CDR3 is CASSQLFVYRGGFEPNSPLHF. Here the CDR3 DNA reads TGCGCCAGCAGTCAATTGTTCGTCTACAGGGGCGGTTTTGAGCCTAATTCACCCCTCCACTTT.

The chain combines TRBV6-1 with TRBJ1-1; 11 bases map to TRBD1. The CDR3 extends over 16 amino acids. Germline CDR1 reads MNHNS; CDR2 reads SASEGT. Trimming removed 6 bases from V and 5 bases from J; junction bases left unmatched: 11. CDR3: CASSNAGTGGETEAFF. The CDR3 DNA sequence: TGTGCCAGCAGCAATGCCGGGACAGGGGGGGAAACTGAAGCTTTCTTT.

This chain joins TRBV7-2 and TRBJ2-7; TRBD2 aligns across 8 bases. The CDR3 sequence is 15 residues long. V lost 4 bases and J lost 7; bases outside the gene matches: 12. CDR1 SGHTA and CDR2 FQGNSA come from the germline V gene. DNA for the CDR3: TGTGCCAGCAGCTCCCAGATGGTGGTAGCGGGAGAGCAGTACTTC. Its translation: CASSSQMVVAGEQYF.

J is TRBJ1-2 and V is TRBV7-2; D is unresolved. Germline-derived CDR1 and CDR2 are SGHTA and FQGNSA. V shed 3 bases and J shed 4 bases, with 12 bases lying between them. This CDR3 contains 14 residues. CDR3: CASSFGPPLYGYTF. DNA of the CDR3: TGTGCCAGCAGCTTCGGGCCCCCACTCTATGGCTACACCTTC.

This clonotype occurred once. V usage is TRBV18 and J usage is TRBJ1-6; D call uncertain. Per the germline V gene, CDR1 is KGHSH and CDR2 is LQKENI. Deletions cut 2 bases from V and 5 bases from J, with 10 bases between. CDR3 length: 15 residues. CDR3 region: CASSPSVQNNSPLHF. The CDR3 region has the DNA TGTGCCAGCTCACCATCCGTACAAAATAATTCACCCCTCCACTTT.

This chain connects TRBV20-1 to TRBJ1-1; no definite D call. Germline assignment: CDR1 DFQATT and CDR2 SNEGSKA (reference sequence). The CDR3 length is 11 residues. Deletions cut 3 bases from V and 0 bases from J, with 2 bases between. The DNA of the CDR3 is TGCAGTGCTAGGGTGAACACTGAAGCTTTCTTT. Amino acids: CSARVNTEAFF.

The chain has TRBV19 and TRBJ1-4; D gene ambiguous. Between the trimmed V and J ends, which lost 5 bases and 5 bases, there was a span of 9 bases. Germline values: CDR1 LNHDA, CDR2 SQIVND (reference sequence). This CDR3 has 13 amino acids. Here the CDR3 DNA reads TGTGCCAGTAGTGGGCAGGCAAATGAAAAACTGTTTTTT. Translated, it gives CASSGQANEKLFF.

This chain links TRBV12-3 or TRBV12-4 with TRBJ2-5, with D maybe TRBD1 (6 bases). This CDR3 has 14 amino acids. The V end was cut by 5 bases, the J end by 1 base, with 11 bases between. The CDR3 sequence is CASSVDRAQETQYF. DNA of the CDR3: TGTGCCAGCAGTGTGGACAGAGCCCAAGAGACCCAGTACTTC.

This chain joins TRBV19 and TRBJ2-6, with D unclear. This CDR3 comprises 15 residues. V lost 5 bases to trimming and J lost 0 bases, with 8 bases between them. Germline V lookup: CDR1 LNHDA, CDR2 SQIVND (reference sequence). The chain's CDR3 is CASSLPVSGANVLTF. The CDR3, as DNA: TGTGCCAGTAGTCTGCCTGTCTCTGGGGCCAACGTCCTGACTTTC.

This clonotype was counted a single time. This chain connects TRBV28 to TRBJ2-4; D may be TRBD1 or TRBD2 (7 bases each). Looked up from germline, CDR1 is MDHEN and CDR2 is SYDVKM. V was pared by 2 bases and J by 8 bases, with 19 bases between. The CDR3 contains 16 residues. Here the CDR3 reads CASSLRGGGEAYIQYF. The CDR3 nucleotides are TGTGCCAGCAGTTTACGGGGAGGGGGCGAAGCTTACATTCAGTACTTC.

V usage is TRBV5-1 and J usage is TRBJ2-4; possibly TRBD1 for D (6 bases). CDR3 length equals 19 residues. The V end lost 4 bases, the J end lost 3 bases, and 26 bases lay between the germline ends. From germline, CDR1 is SGHRS and CDR2 YFSETQ. The CDR3 nucleotides read TGCGCCAGCAGCCCAGGCTCACGAATAGGGGGAACGATCAAAAACATTCAGTACTTC. This gives the protein CASSPGSRIGGTIKNIQYF.

This clonotype was seen only once. This chain links TRBV19 with TRBJ1-2; D is possibly TRBD1 (5 bases). Between the trimmed V and J ends, which lost 9 bases and 4 bases, there was a span of 15 bases. The CDR3 sequence is 13 residues long. Germline CDR1 and CDR2: LNHDA and SQIVND (reference sequence). The CDR3 DNA is TGTGCCAGCTCCAGTGACAGATCCTATGGCTACACCTTC. As protein: CASSSDRSYGYTF.

Only one count was recorded for this clonotype. CDR3 amino acids: CSARGANNEQFF. Written as DNA, the CDR3 is TGCAGTGCTAGAGGAGCAAACAATGAGCAGTTCTTC. This chain links TRBV20-1 with TRBJ2-1; D unresolved. V was pared by 1 base and J by 5 bases, with 6 bases between. Germline V gives CDR1 DFQATT, CDR2 SNEGSKA (reference sequence). This CDR3 is 12 amino acids long.

The V call is TRBV14, the J call TRBJ2-7, with 11 bases lining up with TRBD1. V trimming: 2 bases; J trimming: 1 base; junction bases outside the gene matches: 4. This CDR3 comprises 16 residues. CDR1 is SGHDN and CDR2 is FVKESK in the germline V gene. The CDR3 coding sequence is TGTGCCAGCAGCCAAAGGGACAGGGGGTTTTCCTACGAGCAGTACTTC. Translated, it gives CASSQRDRGFSYEQYF.

The chain joins TRBV2 to TRBJ1-2; tentative D call: TRBD1 (5 bases). The CDR3 length is 13 residues. Between the trimmed V and J ends, which lost 7 bases and 2 bases, there was a span of 11 bases. CDR1 and CDR2 from the germline V gene are SNHLY and FYNNEI. The CDR3 here is CASTPGINYGYTF. As DNA, the CDR3 is TGTGCCAGCACCCCAGGGATCAACTATGGCTACACCTTC.

This clonotype has just a few counts. The J gene is TRBJ2-1, the V gene TRBV11-3; 7 bases map to TRBD2. Germline V gene sequence: CDR1 SGHNT, CDR2 YENEEA. CDR3 size: 15 residues. After removal of 5 bases from V and 7 bases from J, the junction contained 11 bases not matched to a gene. In nucleotides, the CDR3 is TGTGCCAGCAGCCGAGGGACTACAGGTGGAAATGAGCAGTTCTTC. This translates into CASSRGTTGGNEQFF.